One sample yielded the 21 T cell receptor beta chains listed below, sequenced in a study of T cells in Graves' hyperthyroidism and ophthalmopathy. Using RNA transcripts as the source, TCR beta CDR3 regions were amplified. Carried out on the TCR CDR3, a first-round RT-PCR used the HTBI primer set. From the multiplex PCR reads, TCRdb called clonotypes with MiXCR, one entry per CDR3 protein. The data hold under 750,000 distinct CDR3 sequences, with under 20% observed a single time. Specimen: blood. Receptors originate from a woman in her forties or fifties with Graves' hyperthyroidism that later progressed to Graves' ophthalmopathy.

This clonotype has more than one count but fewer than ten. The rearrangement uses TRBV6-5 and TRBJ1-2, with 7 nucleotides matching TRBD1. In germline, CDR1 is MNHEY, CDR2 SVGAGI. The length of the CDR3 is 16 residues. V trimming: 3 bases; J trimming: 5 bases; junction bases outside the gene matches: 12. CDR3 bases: TGTGCCAGCAGTTATCGGCCAGGACAGGACGGGTATGGCTACACCTTC. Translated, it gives CASSYRPGQDGYGYTF.

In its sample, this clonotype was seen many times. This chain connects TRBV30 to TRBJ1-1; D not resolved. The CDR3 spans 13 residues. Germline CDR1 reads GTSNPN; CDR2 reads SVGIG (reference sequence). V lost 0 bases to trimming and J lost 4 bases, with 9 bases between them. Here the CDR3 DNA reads TGTGCCTGGAGTGTAATTGCGGCCACTGAAGCTTTCTTT. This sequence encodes CAWSVIAATEAFF.

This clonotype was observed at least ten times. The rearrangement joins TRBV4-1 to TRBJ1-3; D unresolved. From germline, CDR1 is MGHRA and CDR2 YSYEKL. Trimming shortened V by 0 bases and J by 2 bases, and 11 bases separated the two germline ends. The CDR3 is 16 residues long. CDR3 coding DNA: TGCGCCAGCAGCCAAGATCAGGAAGTAGCTGGAAACACCATATATTTT. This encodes CASSQDQEVAGNTIYF.

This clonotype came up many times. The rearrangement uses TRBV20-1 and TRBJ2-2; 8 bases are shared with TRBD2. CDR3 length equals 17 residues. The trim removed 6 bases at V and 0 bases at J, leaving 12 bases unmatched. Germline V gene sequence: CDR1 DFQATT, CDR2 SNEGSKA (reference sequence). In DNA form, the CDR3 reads TGCAGTGCGAGCCCACTAGCGGCACTCGCGAACACCGGGGAGCTGTTTTTT. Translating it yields CSASPLAALANTGELFF.

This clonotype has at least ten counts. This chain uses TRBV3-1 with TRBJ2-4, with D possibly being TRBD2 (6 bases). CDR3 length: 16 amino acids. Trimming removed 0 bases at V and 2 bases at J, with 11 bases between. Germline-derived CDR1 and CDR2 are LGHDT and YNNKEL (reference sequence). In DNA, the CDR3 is TGTGCCAGCAGCCAAGAACCTAGCGCCCCCAAAAACATTCAGTACTTC. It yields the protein CASSQEPSAPKNIQYF.

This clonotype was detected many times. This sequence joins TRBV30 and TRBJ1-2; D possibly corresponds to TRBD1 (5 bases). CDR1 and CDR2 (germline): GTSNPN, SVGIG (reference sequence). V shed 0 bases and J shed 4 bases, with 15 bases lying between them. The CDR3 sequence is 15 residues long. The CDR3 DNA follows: TGTGCCTGGAGTGTACTCGCTACCGGGGGCTATGGCTACACCTTC. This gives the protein CAWSVLATGGYGYTF.

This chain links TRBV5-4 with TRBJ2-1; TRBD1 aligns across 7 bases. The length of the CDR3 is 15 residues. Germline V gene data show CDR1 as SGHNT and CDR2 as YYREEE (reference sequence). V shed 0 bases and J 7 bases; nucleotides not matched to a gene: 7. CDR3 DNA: TGTGCCAGCAGCTTGGGGCAGGGGGTTCTAAATGAGCAGTTCTTC. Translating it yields CASSLGQGVLNEQFF.

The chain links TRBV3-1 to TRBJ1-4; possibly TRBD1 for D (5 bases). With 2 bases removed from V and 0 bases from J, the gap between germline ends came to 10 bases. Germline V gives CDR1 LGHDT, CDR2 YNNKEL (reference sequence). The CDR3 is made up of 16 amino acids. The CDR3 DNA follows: TGTGCCAGCAGCCAATTTGGGGCGGCAACTAATGAAAAACTGTTTTTT. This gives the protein CASSQFGAATNEKLFF.

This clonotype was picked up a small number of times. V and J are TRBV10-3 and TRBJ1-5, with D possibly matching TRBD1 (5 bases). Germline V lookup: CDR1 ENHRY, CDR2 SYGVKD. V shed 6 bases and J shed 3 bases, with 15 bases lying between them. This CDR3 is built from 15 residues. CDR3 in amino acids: CAIRISQDNNQPQHF. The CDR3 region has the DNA TGTGCCATCAGAATTTCACAGGACAACAATCAGCCCCAGCATTTT.

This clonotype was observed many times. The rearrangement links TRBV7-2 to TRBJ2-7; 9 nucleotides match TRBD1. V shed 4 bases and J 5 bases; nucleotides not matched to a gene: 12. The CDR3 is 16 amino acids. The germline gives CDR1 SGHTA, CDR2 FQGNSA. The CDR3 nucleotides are TGTGCCAGCAGCTCGGCATCGGGACAGGGTCTCCACGAGCAGTACTTC. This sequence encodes CASSSASGQGLHEQYF.

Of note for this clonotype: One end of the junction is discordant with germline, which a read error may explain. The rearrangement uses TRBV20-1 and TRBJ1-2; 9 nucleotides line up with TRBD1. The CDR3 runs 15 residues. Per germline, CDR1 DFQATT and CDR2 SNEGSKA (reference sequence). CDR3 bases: TGCAGCAGGACGCGAACAGGGGGCCTGACGGATGGCTGCACCTTC. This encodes CSRTRTGGLTDGCTF.

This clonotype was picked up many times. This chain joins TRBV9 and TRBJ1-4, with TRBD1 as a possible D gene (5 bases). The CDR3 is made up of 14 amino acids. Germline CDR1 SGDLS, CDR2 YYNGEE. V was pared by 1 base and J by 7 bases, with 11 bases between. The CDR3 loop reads CASSVLPGGEKLFF. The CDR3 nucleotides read TGTGCCAGCAGCGTACTCCCGGGGGGTGAAAAACTGTTTTTT. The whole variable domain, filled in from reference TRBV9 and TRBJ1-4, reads DSGVTQTPKHLITATGQRVTLRCSPRSGDLSVYWYQQSLDQGLQFLIQYYNGEERAKGNILERFSAQQFPDLHSELNLSSLELGDSALYFCASSVLPGGEKLFFGSGTQLSVL.

The CDR3 region is CASSQDGQRGDKETQYF. In DNA form, the CDR3 reads TGCGCCAGCAGCCAAGACGGCCAGCGGGGGGATAAAGAGACCCAGTACTTC. The rearrangement links TRBV4-1 to TRBJ2-5; 9 nucleotides line up with TRBD2. Trimming cost V 0 bases and J 3 bases; bases outside gene matches: 8. Germline lookup yields CDR1 MGHRA and CDR2 YSYEKL. CDR3 length: 17 residues.

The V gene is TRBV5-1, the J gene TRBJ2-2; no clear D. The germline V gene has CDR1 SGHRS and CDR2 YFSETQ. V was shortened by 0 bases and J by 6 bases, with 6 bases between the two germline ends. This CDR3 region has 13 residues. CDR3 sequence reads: CASSLDGSGELFF. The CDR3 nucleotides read TGCGCCAGCAGCTTGGACGGTTCCGGGGAGCTGTTTTTT.

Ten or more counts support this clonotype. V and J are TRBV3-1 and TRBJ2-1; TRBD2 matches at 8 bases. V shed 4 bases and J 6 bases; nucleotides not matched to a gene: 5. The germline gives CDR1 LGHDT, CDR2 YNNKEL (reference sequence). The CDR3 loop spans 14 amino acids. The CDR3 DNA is TGTGCCAGCAGCCCGCAGCTAGCGGGCAATGAGCAGTTCTTC. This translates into CASSPQLAGNEQFF.

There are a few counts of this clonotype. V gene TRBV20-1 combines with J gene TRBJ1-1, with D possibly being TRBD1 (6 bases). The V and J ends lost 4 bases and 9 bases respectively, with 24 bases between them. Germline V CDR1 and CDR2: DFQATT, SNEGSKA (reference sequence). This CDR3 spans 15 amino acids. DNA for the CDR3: TGCAGTGCTATTCCATCCGCCATGGACAGCTTGAAAGCTTTCTTT. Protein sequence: CSAIPSAMDSLKAFF.

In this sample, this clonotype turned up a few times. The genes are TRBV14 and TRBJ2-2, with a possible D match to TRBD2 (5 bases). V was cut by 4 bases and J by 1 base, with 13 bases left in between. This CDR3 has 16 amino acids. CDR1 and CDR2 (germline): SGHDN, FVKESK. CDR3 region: CASSPDSAKNTGELFF. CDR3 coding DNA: TGTGCCAGCAGCCCTGATAGCGCTAAGAACACCGGGGAGCTGTTTTTT.

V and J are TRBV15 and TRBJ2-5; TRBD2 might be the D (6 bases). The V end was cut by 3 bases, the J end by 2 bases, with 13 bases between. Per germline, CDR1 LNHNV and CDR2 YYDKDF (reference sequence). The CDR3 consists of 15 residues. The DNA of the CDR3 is TGTGCCACCAGCAGTCTCGGGACTCTTCAAGAGACCCAGTACTTC. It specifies CATSSLGTLQETQYF.

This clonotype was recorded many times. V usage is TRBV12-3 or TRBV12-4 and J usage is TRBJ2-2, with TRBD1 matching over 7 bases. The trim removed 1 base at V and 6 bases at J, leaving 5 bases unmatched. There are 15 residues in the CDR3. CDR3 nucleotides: TGTGCCAGCAGTTTAGACAGGGGTGTAGCCGGGGAGCTGTTTTTT. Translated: CASSLDRGVAGELFF.

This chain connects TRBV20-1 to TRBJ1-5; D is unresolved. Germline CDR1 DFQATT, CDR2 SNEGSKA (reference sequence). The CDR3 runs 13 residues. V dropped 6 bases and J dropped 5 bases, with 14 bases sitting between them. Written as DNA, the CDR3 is TGCAGTGCCCCCTTCCGGTTGGATCAGCCCCAGCATTTT. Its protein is CSAPFRLDQPQHF.

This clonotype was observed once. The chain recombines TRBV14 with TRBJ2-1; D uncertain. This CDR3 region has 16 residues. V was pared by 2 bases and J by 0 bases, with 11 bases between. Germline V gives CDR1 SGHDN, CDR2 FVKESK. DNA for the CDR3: TGTGCCAGCAGCCAAAACCCATTATACTCCTACAATGAGCAGTTCTTC. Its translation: CASSQNPLYSYNEQFF.